Each of the 22 T cell receptor beta chains below was sequenced from the same sample in a study of blood T cell repertoires in COVID-19. Method: immunoSEQ multiplex PCR; TCRdb's copy keeps in-frame clones and lacks some. This sample has around 300,000 clones, with 70% to 90% found just once. The sample taken for sequencing was peripheral blood. Receptors were obtained from a woman aged 50 to 60 with active or convalescent COVID-19.

This clone was detected once. This chain joins TRBV7-8 and TRBJ1-3, with a possible D match to TRBD1 (5 bases). The V end lost 5 bases, the J end lost 2 bases, and 13 bases lay between the germline ends. Per the germline V gene, CDR1 is SGHVS and CDR2 is FQNEAQ. The CDR3 runs to 15 residues. DNA for the CDR3: TGTGCCAGCAGCCTCACCGGGGGTCCTGGAAACACCATATATTTT. This gives the protein CASSLTGGPGNTIYF.

V gene TRBV3-1 (or the pseudogene TRBV3-2) combines with J gene TRBJ1-1; weak D call: TRBD1 (5 bases). The CDR3 is 12 residues long. V lost 0 bases and J 11 bases, leaving 10 bases between the germline ends. CDR1 LGHDT and CDR2 YNNKEL come from the germline V gene (reference sequence). The CDR3 coding sequence is TGTGCCAGCAGCCAAGATGGGGGGTTTGCTTTCTTT. Its protein is CASSQDGGFAFF.

The V and J genes are TRBV24-1 and TRBJ1-2; no firm D call. This CDR3 contains 13 residues. The V and J ends lost 3 bases and 1 base respectively, with 5 bases between them. The V gene's germline CDR1 is KGHDR and CDR2 SFDVKD. The CDR3 bases are TGTGCCACCAGTGATCCACATAACTATGGCTACACCTTC. This encodes CATSDPHNYGYTF.

In nucleotides, the CDR3 is TGTGCCAGCAGCTTGCCCCCTGACAGCTACAATGAGCAGTTCTTC. This translates into CASSLPPDSYNEQFF. J is TRBJ2-1 and V is TRBV5-8; weak D call: TRBD1 (5 bases). Germline assignment: CDR1 SGHTS and CDR2 YDEGEE. This CDR3 spans 15 amino acids. V lost 1 base, J lost 3 bases, and 11 bases lay in between.

The chain joins TRBV6-5 to TRBJ1-1; D remains ambiguous. Germline CDR1 is MNHEY and CDR2 is SVGAGI. V lost 6 bases, J lost 1 base, and 12 bases lay in between. The CDR3 totals 14 residues. This CDR3 is CASRTAGWNTEAFF. Written as DNA, the CDR3 is TGTGCCAGCAGGACGGCAGGCTGGAACACTGAAGCTTTCTTT.

The chain combines TRBV7-9 with TRBJ1-2, with 8 bases fitting TRBD1. After removal of 3 bases from V and 5 bases from J, the junction contained 5 bases not matched to a gene. In germline, CDR1 is SEHNR, CDR2 FQNEAQ (reference sequence). The CDR3 contains 14 residues. The CDR3 here is CASSLGQVVYGYTF. DNA of the CDR3: TGTGCCAGCAGCTTGGGACAGGTGGTGTATGGCTACACCTTC.

The V and J genes are TRBV11-2 and TRBJ1-6; tentatively, D is TRBD1 (6 bases). The CDR3 is 15 amino acids. Germline CDR1 reads SGHAT; CDR2 reads FQNNGV. Trimming pared 5 bases from V and 7 bases from J, leaving 15 bases between. The CDR3 region is CASSLTGTSNSPLHF. The CDR3 bases are TGTGCCAGCAGCCTTACCGGGACATCCAATTCACCCCTCCACTTT.

This clone was seen just once. CDR3 protein: CASSKGAGGNTGELFF. CDR3 sequence (DNA): TGTGCCAGCAGTAAAGGGGCGGGAGGGAACACCGGGGAGCTGTTTTTT. The chain is built from TRBV6-1 and TRBJ2-2; 8 bases match TRBD2. J lost 1 base, V lost 5 bases, and 6 bases had no gene match. Germline V gene sequence: CDR1 MNHNS, CDR2 SASEGT. The CDR3 is made up of 16 amino acids.

The chain joins TRBV4-3 to TRBJ1-5, with 7 bases aligning to TRBD1. Germline trimming cut 5 bases from V and 6 bases from J; bases unmatched to any gene: 7. This CDR3 has 14 residues. Germline CDR1 reads LGHNA; CDR2 reads YSLEER. This CDR3 is CASSDLQGSQPQHF. The CDR3 DNA follows: TGCGCCAGCAGCGACTTACAGGGGAGTCAGCCCCAGCATTTT.

The chain combines TRBV28 with TRBJ1-1, with TRBD1 matching over 7 bases. This CDR3 is 16 amino acids long. Germline CDR1 and CDR2: MDHEN and SYDVKM. Unmatched junction bases numbered 16, after V lost 7 bases and J lost 5 bases. The CDR3 is CASKLDRQGVETEAFF. The CDR3 nucleotides read TGTGCCAGCAAACTAGATCGACAGGGAGTGGAAACTGAAGCTTTCTTT. Supplemented by reference TRBV28 and TRBJ1-1, the full variable domain reads DVKVTQSSRYLVKRTGEKVFLECVQDMDHENMFWYRQDPGLGLRLIYFSYDVKMKEKGDIPEGYSVSREKKERFSLILESASTNQTSMYLCASKLDRQGVETEAFFGQGTRLTVV.

This rearrangement joins TRBV3-1 (or the pseudogene TRBV3-2) to TRBJ2-5; no firm D call. From germline, CDR1 is LGHDT and CDR2 YNNKEL (reference sequence). The CDR3 length is 14 residues. Trimming took off 1 base at V and 4 bases at J, with 10 bases between the two ends. CDR3 region: CASSQVGIRETQYF. Written as DNA, the CDR3 is TGTGCCAGCAGCCAAGTGGGCATTAGAGAGACCCAGTACTTC.

V is TRBV6-2 or TRBV6-3 and J is TRBJ2-7; 9 bases agree with TRBD2. Losses at the gene ends were 5 bases for V and 10 bases for J; bases not matched to a gene: 18. CDR3 length: 16 amino acids. The germline CDR1 and CDR2 sequences are MNHEY and SVGEGT. This CDR3 reads CASSPQRSGRPPDQYF. CDR3 in DNA: TGTGCCAGCAGTCCACAACGGAGCGGGAGGCCACCCGATCAGTACTTC.

The chain joins TRBV27 to TRBJ1-6; weak D call: TRBD1 (5 bases). The germline V gene encodes CDR1 MNHEY and CDR2 SMNVEV (reference sequence). V was clipped by 2 bases and J by 12 bases, with 8 bases between them. The CDR3 contains 12 residues. Written as DNA, the CDR3 is TGTGCCAGCAGTTTAGCCGGGGGACCCCTCCACTTT. The encoded protein is CASSLAGGPLHF.

The chain couples TRBV18 to TRBJ2-3; D may be TRBD2 (6 bases). The germline V gene has CDR1 KGHSH and CDR2 LQKENI. The V gene lost 0 bases and the J gene lost 4 bases, with 23 bases spanning the gap. The CDR3 spans 19 residues. CDR3 sequence: CASSPPGLMDEWVSDTQYF. The CDR3 bases are TGTGCCAGCTCACCACCGGGACTTATGGACGAGTGGGTGTCAGATACGCAGTATTTT.

The gene calls are TRBV6-2 or TRBV6-3 and TRBJ1-5; 8 positions match TRBD1. Germline CDR1 reads MNHEY; CDR2 reads SVGEGT. With 2 bases clipped from V and 3 bases from J, the junction kept 9 bases outside the gene matches. The CDR3 extends over 17 amino acids. CDR3 sequence reads: CASSYRPPGGLNQPQHF. The CDR3 DNA reads as TGTGCCAGCAGTTACCGCCCTCCAGGGGGCCTCAATCAGCCCCAGCATTTT.

This rearrangement joins TRBV19 to TRBJ2-1, with a weak D call TRBD1 (5 bases). The V and J ends lost 7 bases and 7 bases respectively, with 20 bases between them. Germline V gene lookup returns CDR1 LNHDA and CDR2 SQIVND (reference sequence). The CDR3 covers 15 residues. The CDR3 nucleotides are TGTGCCAGTAACCTAGGACAAGGTACTCAAAATGAGCAGTTCTTC. This gives the protein CASNLGQGTQNEQFF.

The chain joins TRBV7-9 to TRBJ2-1, with unresolved D. Trimming took 4 bases from V and 0 from J, leaving 10 bases between them. This CDR3 has 15 amino acids. Germline V gene lookup returns CDR1 SEHNR and CDR2 FQNEAQ (reference sequence). CDR3 residues: CASSYQVNSYNEQFF. The CDR3, as DNA: TGTGCCAGCAGCTATCAGGTTAACTCCTACAATGAGCAGTTCTTC.

The chain combines TRBV7-2 with TRBJ2-3, with 9 bases matching TRBD2. This CDR3 is 15 amino acids long. Germline values: CDR1 SGHTA, CDR2 FQGNSA. The junction had 0 bases not matched to a gene; V was cut back by 1 base and J by 1 base. In DNA form, the CDR3 reads TGTGCCAGCAGCTTAGGGACTAGCGGCACAGATACGCAGTATTTT. Translating it yields CASSLGTSGTDTQYF.

J is TRBJ1-2 and V is TRBV28; possible D gene TRBD1, 5 bases. The CDR3 totals 12 residues. Trimming shortened V by 7 bases and J by 5 bases, and 11 bases separated the two germline ends. Germline loops: CDR1 MDHEN, CDR2 SYDVKM. CDR3 nucleotides: TGTGCCAGCACCGGGACTAGTTATGGCTACACCTTC. Encoded protein: CASTGTSYGYTF.

The chain joins TRBV27 to TRBJ2-2; the match to TRBD2 covers 9 bases. Germline CDR1 reads MNHEY; CDR2 reads SMNVEV (reference sequence). CDR3 length: 15 amino acids. V was pared by 3 bases and J by 5 bases, with 4 bases of the junction left unmatched. CDR3 protein: CASSFLRGGTGELFF. The CDR3, as DNA: TGTGCCAGCAGTTTCTTGCGGGGGGGAACCGGGGAGCTGTTTTTT.

The genes are TRBV10-3 and TRBJ2-1; no reliable D call. Germline V gene data show CDR1 as ENHRY and CDR2 as SYGVKD. This CDR3 has 13 residues. V dropped 9 bases and J dropped 9 bases, with 18 bases sitting between them. The CDR3 region has the DNA TGTGCCATTCCGGGTCCCAATTCCCGTGAGCAGTTCTTC. This gives the protein CAIPGPNSREQFF.

In its sample, this clone was seen once. The rearrangement joins TRBV2 to TRBJ2-1; 9 bases align to TRBD1. This CDR3 is built from 14 residues. Per the germline V gene, CDR1 is SNHLY and CDR2 is FYNNEI. The J segment lost 3 bases and the V segment lost 6 bases, leaving 3 bases of the junction unmatched. The CDR3 spells CASRWDRDYNEQFF. The DNA for the CDR3 is TGTGCCAGCAGGTGGGACAGGGACTACAATGAGCAGTTCTTC. Full variable domain (remainder filled in from reference TRBV2 and TRBJ2-1): EPEVTQTPSHQVTQMGQEVILRCVPISNHLYFYWYRQILGQKVEFLVSFYNNEISEKSEIFDDQFSVERPDGSNFTLKIRSTKLEDSAMYFCASRWDRDYNEQFFGPGTRLTVL.